One sample yielded the 9 T cell receptor beta chains listed below, sequenced in a study of T-cell memory formation after mild COVID-19. TCRdb re-called the 5' RACE reads with MiXCR, one entry per CDR3 protein. The data show almost 350,000 distinct CDR3 sequences, 20% to 25% seen once. Source material: PBMCs or a T cell subset sorted from them (not recorded which). Every receptor here comes from a man younger than 30 who had mild COVID-19 (a few samples of this study predate the infection). Cell type and time point are not known.

The V call is TRBV5-6, the J call TRBJ2-5; D ambiguous. Germline V gene sequence: CDR1 SGHDT, CDR2 YYEEEE. The CDR3 loop spans 13 amino acids. Trimming removed 2 bases at V and 5 bases at J, with 10 bases between. CDR3 sequence: CASSFGSGETQYF. CDR3 nucleotide sequence: TGTGCCAGCAGCTTTGGGTCCGGGGAGACCCAGTACTTC.

This sequence joins TRBV5-1 and TRBJ1-1; D remains unclear. Germline V gene data show CDR1 as SGHRS and CDR2 as YFSETQ. V lost 0 bases and J lost 4, with 10 bases in between. The CDR3 extends over 14 amino acids. The CDR3 DNA is TGCGCCAGCAGCTTGGATCAGTTTGTCACTGAAGCTTTCTTT. Amino acid sequence: CASSLDQFVTEAFF.

V gene TRBV28 combines with J gene TRBJ2-6, with TRBD2 identical over 7 bases. The V and J ends lost 7 bases and 0 bases, in that order; junction bases with no gene match: 9. CDR1 MDHEN and CDR2 SYDVKM come from the germline V gene. The CDR3 consists of 17 residues. CDR3 coding DNA: TGTGCCAGCAACGTAGCGGGCTCCAGCTCTGGGGCCAACGTCCTGACTTTC. It encodes CASNVAGSSSGANVLTF.

This clonotype was counted between two and nine times. One end of the junction does not line up with germline, which may come from a read error. The gene calls are TRBV7-9 and TRBJ1-2; 7 bases are shared with TRBD1. The CDR3 has 16 amino acids. CDR1 is SEHNR, CDR2 FQNEAQ, per germline (reference sequence). The DNA of the CDR3 is TGTGCCAGCATCTCTTACGGTGTTGGGACAGTCTACCGAATAGATTTC. This translates into CASISYGVGTVYRIDF.

This clonotype was detected only once. The junction and the germline gene differ at one end; a read error may be behind it. This sequence joins TRBV5-1 and TRBJ1-1; 7 nucleotides agree with TRBD1. The CDR3 has 15 residues. Per germline, CDR1 SGHRS and CDR2 YFSETQ. The CDR3 DNA reads TGCGCCGGCAGCCCACTTGGGACAGAGAACACTGAAGCTTTCTTT. Amino acid sequence: CAGSPLGTENTEAFF.

J is TRBJ2-7 and V is TRBV6-1, with 12 bases that match TRBD1. Germline CDR1 is MNHNS and CDR2 is SASEGT. The CDR3 is 14 residues long. With V trimmed by 6 bases and J by 6 bases, 6 bases remained unmatched. CDR3: CASSTGTGGSEQYF. In DNA, the CDR3 is TGTGCCAGCAGCACCGGGACAGGGGGCAGCGAGCAGTACTTC.

This clonotype was seen only a few times. The chain joins TRBV11-2 to TRBJ1-6; 7 positions agree with TRBD1. CDR1 SGHAT and CDR2 FQNNGV come from the germline V gene. This CDR3 comprises 15 residues. V lost 5 bases, J lost 9 bases, and 10 bases stayed unmatched. The CDR3 reads CASSSRDSGRSPLHF. The DNA of the CDR3 is TGTGCCAGCAGCAGCCGGGACAGCGGGCGTTCACCCCTCCACTTT.

The J gene is TRBJ1-1, the V gene TRBV2; weak D call: TRBD1 (5 bases). The CDR3 is 13 residues long. The ends were cut back, 10 bases at V and 0 bases at J, with 12 bases in the middle. Germline V gene data show CDR1 as SNHLY and CDR2 as FYNNEI. CDR3 protein: CANPATVNTEAFF. In nucleotides, the CDR3 is TGTGCCAACCCAGCGACAGTGAACACTGAAGCTTTCTTT.

J is TRBJ2-5 and V is TRBV11-2; D tentatively reads TRBD1 or TRBD2 (5 bases each). V was pared by 4 bases and J by 7 bases, with 16 bases between. This CDR3 region has 14 residues. Germline loops: CDR1 SGHAT, CDR2 FQNNGV. CDR3 sequence: CASSSGTPYGTQYF. The CDR3 nucleotides read TGTGCCAGCAGCTCCGGGACCCCGTACGGGACCCAGTACTTC.